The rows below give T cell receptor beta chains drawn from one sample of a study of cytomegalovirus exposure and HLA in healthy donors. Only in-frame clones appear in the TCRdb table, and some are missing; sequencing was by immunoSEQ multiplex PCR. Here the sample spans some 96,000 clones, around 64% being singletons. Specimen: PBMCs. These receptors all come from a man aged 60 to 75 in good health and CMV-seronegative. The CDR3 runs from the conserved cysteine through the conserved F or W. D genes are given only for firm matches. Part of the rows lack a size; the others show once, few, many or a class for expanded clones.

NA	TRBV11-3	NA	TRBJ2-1	TGTGCCAGCAGCTTAGTGGTTTACGGTAGTGAGCAGTTCTTC	CASSLVVYGSEQFF
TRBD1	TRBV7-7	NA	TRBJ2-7	TGTGCCAGCAGCCCCCGATTTTCCCCGGGACAGCCCTACGAGCAGTACTTC	CASSPRFSPGQPYEQYF
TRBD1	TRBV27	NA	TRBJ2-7	TGTGCCAGCAGTGCCCATTCCGGGACAGGGAGTTACGAGCAGTACTTC	CASSAHSGTGSYEQYF
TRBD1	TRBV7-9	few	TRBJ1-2	TGTGCCAGCAGCTCAACTTTCGACAGGGCGGTTGGCTACACCTTC	CASSSTFDRAVGYTF
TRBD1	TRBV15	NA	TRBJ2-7	TGTGCCACCAGCAACCTACAGGGGGACGAGCAGTACTTC	CATSNLQGDEQYF
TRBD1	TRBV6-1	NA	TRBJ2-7	TGTGCCAGCAGTGAACTACAGGGGGTAGGATCCTACGAGCAGTACTTC	CASSELQGVGSYEQYF
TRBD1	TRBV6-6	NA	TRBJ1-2	TGTGCCAGCAGTTTCGGACAGGGGATTAACTATGGCTACACCTTC	CASSFGQGINYGYTF
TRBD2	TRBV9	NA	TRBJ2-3	TGTGCCAGCAGCGGAAATAGCGGGGGGACAGATACGCAGTATTTT	CASSGNSGGTDTQYF
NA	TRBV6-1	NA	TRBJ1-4	TGTGCCAGCAGTGTTCGGGCAACTAATGAAAAACTGTTTTTT	CASSVRATNEKLFF
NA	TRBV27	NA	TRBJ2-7	TGTGCCGGCAGTTTGAACAGAAACTCCTACGAGCAGTACTTC	CAGSLNRNSYEQYF
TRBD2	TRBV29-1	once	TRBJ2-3	TGCAGCACCCGGACTAGCGGAGATACGCAGTATTTT	CSTRTSGDTQYF
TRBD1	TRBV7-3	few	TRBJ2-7	TGTGCCAGCAGCCCTTGGGACAGCCCTGAGCAGTACTTC	CASSPWDSPEQYF
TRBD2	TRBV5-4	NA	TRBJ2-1	TGTGCCAGCAGCTTGGATATGGCGGGGGGGCAATTCTTC	CASSLDMAGGQFF
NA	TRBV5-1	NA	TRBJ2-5	TGCGCCAGCAGCTTGGGGCTAGTTGAATGGGAGACCCAGTACTTC	CASSLGLVEWETQYF
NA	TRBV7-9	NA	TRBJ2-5	TGTGCCAGCAGCTTGGCCAGGCTCAACAAGGAGACCCAGTACTTC	CASSLARLNKETQYF
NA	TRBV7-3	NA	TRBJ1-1	TGTGCCAGCAGCTCCACTACGGGGGGACCCACTGAAGCTTTCTTT	CASSSTTGGPTEAFF